This TCR beta chain is from a study of T cells after posttransplantation cyclophosphamide. A word on this clone: Its antigen remains unidentified.

Treatment was busulfan-fludarabine conditioning, a marrow graft, and cyclophosphamide on days +3 and +4. The CDR3 runs 16 residues. V was shortened by 0 bases and J by 0 bases, with 12 bases between the two germline ends. Germline V gene lookup returns CDR1 SGHRS and CDR2 YFSETQ. This table comes from immunoSEQ multiplex PCR, and its TCRdb copy is limited to in-frame clones, with some not included. The data hold tens of thousands of clones, with 90% observed a single time. Study findings and constraints: Tissue-infiltrating T cells from skin or gut overlapped little with blood T cells.

This clonotype was sampled from a male patient between 55 and 70 years old who received an allogeneic stem cell transplant from a related donor and was CMV-positive. The graft donor may account for some of the T cells. Sequenced material: PBMCs, taken around 58 days after allogeneic stem cell transplant with posttransplant cyclophosphamide. This chain uses TRBV5-1 with TRBJ1-1; D gene unclear. The CDR3 reads CASSLVYNTLNTEAFF. The CDR3 DNA sequence: TGCGCCAGCAGCTTGGTTTATAACACCCTGAACACTGAAGCTTTCTTT. Variable domain in full (rest from reference TRBV5-1 and TRBJ1-1): KAGVTQTPRYLIKTRGQQVTLSCSPISGHRSVSWYQQTPGQGLQFLFEYFSETQRNKGNFPGRFSGRQFSNSRSEMNVSTLELGDSALYLCASSLVYNTLNTEAFFGQGTRLTVV.